This T cell receptor beta chain is drawn from a study of T-cell memory formation after mild COVID-19. Study-wide points: Contracting CD4+ clones lay largely in CM and EM, with CD8+ ones residing in EMRA. Day 15 to 85 contractors were CD4/CD8 balanced; later expanders leaned CD4+.

Trimming took 0 bases from V and 4 from J; bases not matched to a gene: 13. CDR1 SQVTM and CDR2 ANQGSEA come from the germline V gene. The CDR3 runs to 17 residues. This clonotype was observed a handful of times. Its antigen is undetermined. TCRdb processed the 5' RACE reads anew with MiXCR; each CDR3 protein has one entry. The profile covers roughly 100,000 distinct CDR3 sequences, with approximately 15% appearing a single time and approximately 28% taken by the ten largest. The receptor's source is an adult woman who had mild COVID-19 (a few samples of this study predate the infection). Cell type and time point are not known. The V call is TRBV29-1, the J call TRBJ2-5; 8 bases align to TRBD2. The specimen sequenced was PBMCs or a T cell subset sorted from them (not recorded which). The CDR3 region is CSVEEGPAGAGGETQYF. CDR3 DNA: TGCAGCGTTGAAGAAGGCCCCGCAGGGGCGGGGGGAGAGACCCAGTACTTC.